These 12 T cell receptor beta chains originate from one sample sequenced in a study of PD-1 blockade in mismatch repair-deficient tumors. Repertoires were generated with immunoSEQ multiplex PCR, while TCRdb's copy carries only in-frame clones and drops some. The sample has around 100,000 clones; approximately 80% are singletons. Sequencing was performed on peripheral blood, taken about 60 weeks after starting pembrolizumab. All receptors derive from an adult with mismatch repair-deficient cancer.

This chain joins TRBV5-1 and TRBJ2-5, with unresolved D. Germline V gene lookup returns CDR1 SGHRS and CDR2 YFSETQ. V lost 7 bases and J 5 bases, leaving 6 bases between the germline ends. This CDR3 has 10 residues. The CDR3 loop is CASGDETQYF. Written as DNA, the CDR3 is TGCGCCAGCGGAGACGAGACCCAGTACTTC.

The chain employs TRBV5-1 and TRBJ2-2, with 10 bases matching TRBD2. Germline loops: CDR1 SGHRS, CDR2 YFSETQ. This CDR3 is 19 amino acids long. V shed 3 bases, J shed 0 bases, and the junction held 11 bases outside the gene matches. In DNA form, the CDR3 reads TGCGCCAGCAGCTCCCGGTTAGCGGGAGGTAATACGAACACCGGGGAGCTGTTTTTT. This translates into CASSSRLAGGNTNTGELFF.

This clone has more than one count but fewer than ten. The rearrangement links TRBV5-5 to TRBJ2-7; a weak D match, TRBD1 (6 bases). The CDR3 loop spans 15 amino acids. Germline V gene sequence: CDR1 SGHKS, CDR2 YYEKEE (reference sequence). V was pared by 0 bases and J by 0 bases, with 10 bases between. CDR3 DNA: TGTGCCAGCAGCTTGGCAACGGACAGCTCCTACGAGCAGTACTTC. Translation gives CASSLATDSSYEQYF.

This chain uses TRBV10-3 with TRBJ2-1, with 10 positions matching TRBD2. The germline gives CDR1 ENHRY, CDR2 SYGVKD. V was clipped by 6 bases and J by 9 bases; unmatched bases: 8. CDR3 size: 14 residues. The DNA for the CDR3 is TGTGCCATCAGAGGGCTAGCGGGAGTGGTTGAGCAGTTCTTC. Protein product: CAIRGLAGVVEQFF.

This sequence joins TRBV11-3 and TRBJ2-7; 11 bases line up with TRBD2. The J segment lost 4 bases and the V segment lost 5 bases, leaving 1 base of the junction unmatched. CDR1 and CDR2 from the germline V gene are SGHNT and YENEEA. CDR3 length equals 13 residues. The CDR3 here is CASSGLAGYEQYF. For the CDR3, the DNA is TGTGCCAGCAGCGGACTAGCGGGTTACGAGCAGTACTTC.

The chain is built from TRBV11-2 and TRBJ1-4, with D uncertain. The CDR3 is made up of 16 amino acids. V was trimmed by 1 base and J by 7 bases, leaving 16 bases between them. The germline V gene encodes CDR1 SGHAT and CDR2 FQNNGV. Here the CDR3 DNA reads TGTGCCAGCAGCTTAGGGGCCGGTAGGATCGGTGAAAAACTGTTTTTT. Protein product: CASSLGAGRIGEKLFF.

The CDR3 protein is CASSQRDLNTEAFF. In DNA, the CDR3 is TGTGCCAGCAGCCAAAGGGACCTGAACACTGAAGCTTTCTTT. V gene TRBV4-2 combines with J gene TRBJ1-1; tentatively, D is TRBD1 (5 bases). The germline CDR1 and CDR2 sequences are LGHNA and YNFKEQ. Trimming took off 2 bases at V and 0 bases at J, with 7 bases between the two ends. The CDR3 loop spans 14 amino acids.

V usage is TRBV7-9 and J usage is TRBJ1-5; D is unresolved. CDR3 length equals 14 residues. Germline V gene data show CDR1 as SEHNR and CDR2 as FQNEAQ (reference sequence). The V end lost 3 bases, the J end lost 1 base, and 7 bases lay between the germline ends. CDR3 sequence: CASSFTESNQPQHF. In DNA, the CDR3 is TGTGCCAGCAGCTTTACTGAGAGCAATCAGCCCCAGCATTTT.

The chain uses TRBV27 and TRBJ2-1, with 7 bases matching TRBD1. The CDR3 has 15 residues. Germline values: CDR1 MNHEY, CDR2 SMNVEV (reference sequence). Trimming removed 6 bases from V and 6 bases from J; junction bases left unmatched: 11. CDR3 loop: CASSLTWDSSNEQFF. The CDR3 DNA is TGTGCCAGCAGCCTCACTTGGGACAGCTCCAATGAGCAGTTCTTC.

The rearrangement links TRBV19 to TRBJ2-1, with D unresolved. V was cut by 5 bases and J by 5 bases, with 7 bases left in between. Germline assignment: CDR1 LNHDA and CDR2 SQIVND (reference sequence). This CDR3 has 12 amino acids. CDR3 sequence reads: CASSPWDNEQFF. DNA of the CDR3: TGTGCCAGTAGTCCCTGGGACAATGAGCAGTTCTTC.

This clone came up many times. The chain couples TRBV30 to TRBJ2-7, with 8 bases identical to TRBD1. Per the germline V gene, CDR1 is GTSNPN and CDR2 is SVGIG (reference sequence). With 5 bases clipped from V and 4 bases from J, the junction kept 4 bases outside the gene matches. The CDR3 runs 12 residues. This chain's CDR3 is CAWGQGSYEQYF. In nucleotides, the CDR3 is TGTGCCTGGGGACAGGGATCGTACGAGCAGTACTTC. Drawing the rest from reference TRBV30 and TRBJ2-7, the complete variable domain is SQTIHQWPATLVQPVGSPLSLECTVEGTSNPNLYWYRQAAGRGLQLLFYSVGIGQISSEVPQNLSASRPQDRQFILSSKKLLLSDSGFYLCAWGQGSYEQYFGPGTRLTVT.

The V gene is TRBV19, the J gene TRBJ2-1; D is perhaps TRBD1 or TRBD2 (5 bases each). V lost 4 bases and J 4 bases, leaving 11 bases between the germline ends. The CDR3 is 14 amino acids. Germline CDR1 is LNHDA and CDR2 is SQIVND (reference sequence). CDR3 sequence reads: CASSTGPAYNEQFF. In DNA, the CDR3 is TGTGCCAGTAGTACGGGGCCGGCTTACAATGAGCAGTTCTTC.